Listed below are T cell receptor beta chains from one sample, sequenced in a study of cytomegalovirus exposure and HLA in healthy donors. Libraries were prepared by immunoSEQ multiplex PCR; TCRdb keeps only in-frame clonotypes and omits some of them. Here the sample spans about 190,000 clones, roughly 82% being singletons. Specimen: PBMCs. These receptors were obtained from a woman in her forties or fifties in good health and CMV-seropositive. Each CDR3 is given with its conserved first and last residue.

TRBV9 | CASTGGAGGTQYF
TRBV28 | CASTRTSGGGGEQFF
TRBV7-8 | CASSLNPSGGASTGELFF
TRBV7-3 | CASSPAGGEGSPLHF
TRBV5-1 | CASSQASGGSSYNEQFF
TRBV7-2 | CASSSGLAGGDTQYF
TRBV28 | CASSPSGGSSYNEQFF
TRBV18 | CASSRDRADTEAFF
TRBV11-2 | CASRLRASGGANEQFF
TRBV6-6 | CASSSSQVNVETQYF
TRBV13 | CASSFSQGGGYTF
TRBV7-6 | CASSWTDEKLFF
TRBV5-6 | CASSLYGPGSNQPQHF
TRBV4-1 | CASSQDRGYEQYF
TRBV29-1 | CSVLQGDYGYTF
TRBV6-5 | CASSPAGIAGELFF
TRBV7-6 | CASSLRLRGTDSYNEQFF
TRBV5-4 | CASSRDRGDEQYF
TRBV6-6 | CASSYLQGAEAFF
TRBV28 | CASRLYRDGYTF
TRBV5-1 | CASSTQGPSTDTQYF
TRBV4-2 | CASSQTGDSSGNTIYF
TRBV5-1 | CASSPEGARGYGYTF
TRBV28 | CASSLSQGAWSYNSPLHF